This TCR beta chain was obtained from a study of early T cells in non-severe SARS-CoV-2 infection. For the study at large: The input, bulk RNA from unsorted whole blood, was sequenced, and chains were unpaired. Whole-study results and caveats: Matching results from VDJdb favored anti-spike CD8 responses, leaving private and CD4 specificities undetected.

Molecules of cDNA were individually given unique molecular identifiers that were attached to them. TCRdb passed the 5' RACE reads through MiXCR, listing each CDR3 protein once. The table records about 58,000 distinct CDR3 sequences, about 8% of them present only once. This clonotype occurred a few times. Its specificity is unknown. This receptor was taken from an adult who was a healthcare worker with PCR-confirmed SARS-CoV-2 infection or an uninfected control (not recorded which). What was sequenced was whole blood.

The CDR3 region is CSRINRAGVGDTQYF. The CDR3 DNA follows: TGCAGTCGGATTAATCGGGCGGGAGTGGGAGATACGCAGTATTTT. V gene TRBV20-1 combines with J gene TRBJ2-3, with 7 bases identical to TRBD2. Germline V gene lookup returns CDR1 DFQATT and CDR2 SNEGSKA (reference sequence). CDR3 length: 15 amino acids. The V and J ends lost 8 bases and 5 bases, in that order; junction bases with no gene match: 16.